The present T cell receptor beta chain was sequenced within a study of neurological immune-mediated disorders. It was by 5'RACE with 10-nucleotide random UMIs that the cDNA was made. TCRdb passed the 5' RACE reads through MiXCR, listing each CDR3 protein once. The sample consists of under 45,000 distinct CDR3 sequences, 20% to 25% of them appearing once. This clonotype was counted at least ten times. The CDR3 sequence is 16 residues long. Germline loops: CDR1 SGHNT, CDR2 YENEEA. V lost 3 bases to trimming and J lost 0 bases; unmatched junction nucleotides: 5. Time point defined: technical triplicate 3.

The chain carries TRBV11-3 and TRBJ1-1, with TRBD1 matching over 9 bases. Material for sequencing was PBMCs. The TCR sequence derives from a man in his sixties with HTLV-1-associated myelopathy (HAM/TSP). The CDR3 sequence: CASSFPGQGMNTEAFF. CDR3 DNA: TGTGCCAGCAGCTTCCCGGGACAGGGAATGAACACTGAAGCTTTCTTT.